One sample yielded the 13 T cell receptor beta chains listed below, sequenced in a study of cytomegalovirus exposure and HLA in healthy donors. Vbeta (60) and Jbeta (13) primers were used in the PCR. The data were produced by immunoSEQ multiplex PCR, yet TCRdb's version contains in-frame clones alone and is incomplete. Among about 100,000 clones, about 76% were seen once, and the ten largest hold more than 6%. What was sequenced was PBMCs. These TCRs come from a man in his forties or fifties in good health and CMV-seropositive.

This chain connects TRBV9 to TRBJ2-2, with 10 bases that match TRBD2. With V trimmed by 3 bases and J by 6 bases, 2 bases remained unmatched. Germline V gives CDR1 SGDLS, CDR2 YYNGEE. The CDR3 consists of 14 residues. The CDR3 DNA sequence: TGTGCCAGCAGCGGGACTAGCGGAGCCGGGGAGCTGTTTTTT. Translated, it gives CASSGTSGAGELFF.

In nucleotides, the CDR3 is TGTGCCAGCATCACTCCGGGCACTGAAGCTTTCTTT. Protein sequence: CASITPGTEAFF. The gene calls are TRBV28 and TRBJ1-1, with unresolved D. V was cut by 7 bases and J by 4 bases, with 10 bases left in between. The CDR3 has 12 amino acids. Germline CDR1 is MDHEN and CDR2 is SYDVKM.

The chain recombines TRBV6-1 with TRBJ2-1; TRBD2 matches 10 bases. CDR1 and CDR2 (germline): MNHNS, SASEGT. V lost 7 bases to trimming and J lost 7 bases; unmatched junction nucleotides: 10. CDR3 length equals 15 residues. The CDR3 here is CASIRTSGQLNEQFF. The CDR3, as DNA: TGTGCCAGCATTAGGACTAGCGGACAATTAAATGAGCAGTTCTTC.

This clone was observed a single time. The chain couples TRBV5-1 to TRBJ2-3, with 9 nucleotides matching TRBD1. The CDR3 sequence is 16 residues long. The germline gives CDR1 SGHRS, CDR2 YFSETQ. Losses at the gene ends were 1 base for V and 3 bases for J; bases not matched to a gene: 6. For the CDR3, the DNA is TGCGCCAGCAGCTTGCGTGGGACAGGGACGACAGATACGCAGTATTTT. This gives the protein CASSLRGTGTTDTQYF.

J is TRBJ2-7 and V is TRBV15; possible D gene TRBD2, 6 bases. The CDR3 spans 16 residues. The V end was cut by 1 base, the J end by 2 bases, with 15 bases between. Germline CDR1 reads LNHNV; CDR2 reads YYDKDF (reference sequence). Here the CDR3 reads CATSRGGGATTYEQYF. DNA for the CDR3: TGTGCCACCAGCAGAGGAGGAGGGGCGACCACCTACGAGCAGTACTTC.

The chain uses TRBV13 and TRBJ1-6; 9 nucleotides align to TRBD1. V lost 5 bases and J lost 10; bases outside the gene matches: 9. The CDR3 is 15 residues long. Germline CDR1 reads PRHDT; CDR2 reads FYEKMQ (reference sequence). In DNA form, the CDR3 reads TGTGCCAGCAGCGTCAGGGGACAGGGTCAATCACCCCTCCACTTT. Its protein product is CASSVRGQGQSPLHF. The whole variable domain, filled in from reference TRBV13 and TRBJ1-6, reads AAGVIQSPRHLIKEKRETATLKCYPIPRHDTVYWYQQGPGQDPQFLISFYEKMQSDKGSIPDRFSAQQFSDYHSELNMSSLELGDSALYFCASSVRGQGQSPLHFGNGTRLTVT.

The rearrangement joins TRBV19 to TRBJ2-7, with D possibly TRBD2 on 5 matching bases. V was clipped by 1 base and J by 6 bases, with 16 bases between them. CDR3 length: 15 amino acids. Germline V lookup: CDR1 LNHDA, CDR2 SQIVND (reference sequence). CDR3 loop: CASSIVGVAPSEQYF. The CDR3 nucleotides are TGTGCCAGTAGTATAGTCGGGGTCGCTCCCTCCGAGCAGTACTTC.

The chain recombines TRBV7-6 with TRBJ2-3; 9 bases are a match to TRBD2. This CDR3 has 18 residues. The germline gives CDR1 SGHVS, CDR2 FNYEAQ. Trimming took 1 base from V and 0 from J; bases not matched to a gene: 8. The CDR3 coding sequence is TGTGCCAGCAGCTTAGGTGTGAGCGGGAGGAGAAGCACAGATACGCAGTATTTT. Its protein product is CASSLGVSGRRSTDTQYF.

The V and J genes are TRBV13 and TRBJ2-7; 9 bases are shared with TRBD1. The CDR3 has 15 amino acids. V lost 5 bases, J lost 6 bases, and 11 bases stayed unmatched. Germline V CDR1 and CDR2: PRHDT, FYEKMQ (reference sequence). The CDR3 DNA is TGTGCCAGCAGCCCCAAGACAGGGGGTCGATTCGAGCAGTACTTC. This encodes CASSPKTGGRFEQYF.

The chain's CDR3 is CASRETVAPFTSEQYF. The CDR3 coding sequence is TGTGCCAGCAGGGAGACGGTTGCCCCCTTTACGAGCGAGCAGTACTTC. The genes are TRBV6-6 and TRBJ2-7; no clear D gene. Deletions cut 6 bases from V and 6 bases from J, with 24 bases between. Looked up from germline, CDR1 is MNHNY and CDR2 is SVGAGI (reference sequence). This CDR3 contains 16 residues.

The genes are TRBV6-5 and TRBJ2-7, with D tentatively TRBD1 (6 bases). This CDR3 spans 13 amino acids. Germline V gene lookup returns CDR1 MNHEY and CDR2 SVGAGI. V dropped 6 bases and J dropped 3 bases, with 12 bases sitting between them. The CDR3 here is CASSPTGFYEQYF. In nucleotides, the CDR3 is TGTGCCAGCAGCCCCACAGGGTTCTACGAGCAGTACTTC.

The rearrangement uses TRBV11-3 and TRBJ2-3, with D possibly TRBD2 on 6 matching bases. The ends were cut back, 5 bases at V and 4 bases at J, with 16 bases in the middle. Germline values: CDR1 SGHNT, CDR2 YENEEA. The CDR3 loop spans 15 amino acids. The CDR3 sequence: CASSNGGAVSDTQYF. The CDR3 DNA sequence: TGTGCCAGCAGCAACGGAGGGGCAGTGTCAGATACGCAGTATTTT.

The gene calls are TRBV11-3 and TRBJ2-2; TRBD1 matches 8 bases. J was trimmed by 2 bases and V by 5 bases; bases with no gene match: 7. Germline V gene data show CDR1 as SGHNT and CDR2 as YENEEA. There are 16 residues in the CDR3. CDR3 nucleotides: TGTGCCAGCAGCCCGAGGACAGGGCCAAACACCGGGGAGCTGTTTTTT. It codes for CASSPRTGPNTGELFF.